This is a list of T cell receptor beta chains from one sample in a study of cytomegalovirus exposure and HLA in healthy donors. Profiled with immunoSEQ multiplex PCR; TCRdb holds only in-frame clones, not every one. The table shows tens of thousands of clones, with over 70% occurring only once. Sequences were obtained from PBMCs. Receptor source: a man aged 55 to 70 in good health and CMV-seropositive. Both conserved end residues are trimmed from each CDR3. Not every row has a clone size; where given, it reads once, few, many or a size class.

len | abundance | v_gene | CDR3aa
15 | NA | TRBV5-8 | ASSLHPVQAGGVELF
13 | NA | TRBV7-9 | ASSLVRGQLNEQF
12 | NA | TRBV11-3 | ASSSMGRAGEQF
15 | NA | TRBV27 | ASSLWGQAVTNEKLF
12 | once | TRBV4-1 | ASSQGLNTGELF
14 | NA | TRBV6-6 | ASNLGQAGGNQPQH
11 | NA | TRBV7-9 | ASSPGGRFEAF
10 | NA | TRBV25-1 | ASRDSGYEQY
13 | NA | TRBV5-4 | ASSPSGRVEYEQY
14 | once | TRBV27 | ASGNTGQSSTDTQY
12 | NA | TRBV4-2 | ASSQYQSTDTQY
11 | NA | TRBV2 | ASRQVSNQPQH
14 | NA | TRBV11-2 | ASSLGAGGPVETQY
13 | NA | TRBV11-2 | ASSLGQKSDTEAF
14 | NA | TRBV13 | ASSPILPGTIYGYT
18 | few | TRBV13 | ASSPKRRQWGALGTGELF
13 | NA | TRBV5-6 | ASSLGLPGGEKLF
14 | NA | TRBV5-1 | ASSPEGDRGGTEAF
12 | NA | TRBV19 | ASSIQGRNSPLH
18 | NA | TRBV9 | ASSSQRASGKGGPADTQY
11 | NA | TRBV11-3 | ASSDRFSYEQY
14 | NA | TRBV5-4 | ASSRTSGAFQETQY
13 | NA | TRBV11-2 | ASSLFVGSSYEQY
13 | NA | TRBV18 | ASSPGQGIGSPLH
15 | NA | TRBV4-1 | ASSQVKRGQDSYEQY
15 | NA | TRBV5-5 | ASSPGQGKTWGQPQH
12 | few | TRBV27 | ASSSQRDYNEQF
11 | few | TRBV7-9 | ASSRLAGQRAF